The clone carrying this T cell receptor (beta chain) appeared many times. J gave up 5 bases and V 5 bases, and 12 bases lay outside the gene matches. There are 18 residues in the CDR3. Germline V gene data show CDR1 as MNHNS and CDR2 as SASEGT. Stated time point: newly diagnosed GD, antithyroid drugs for less than 3 months. Construction of the TCR library relied on RNA isolated from PBMCs. This entry is derived from a study of regulatory T cells in long-lasting Graves disease. Arm-PCR of CDR3 regions with iRepertoire HTBI primers generated TCR beta libraries. TCRdb recomputed calls from the multiplex PCR reads with MiXCR, one row per CDR3 protein. The profile shows 530,000 or so distinct CDR3 sequences, roughly 13% of them singletons. In addition, the sample was reused for a study of T cells in Graves' hyperthyroidism and ophthalmopathy.

The TCR originated in a man younger than 40 with Graves disease. Source: peripheral blood mononuclear cells (PBMCs), taken at new diagnosis, from a patient treated with antithyroid drugs. This chain joins TRBV6-1 and TRBJ2-5; 15 positions agree with TRBD2. The CDR3 protein is CASSPRTSGRAALETQYF. CDR3 bases: TGTGCCAGCAGTCCCCGGACTAGCGGGAGGGCCGCGTTGGAGACCCAGTACTTC.